This TCR beta chain was observed in a study of technical replicates of blood from a few donors. From germline, CDR1 is SGHRS and CDR2 YFSETQ. The CDR3 is made up of 15 amino acids. V lost 4 bases to trimming and J lost 6 bases; unmatched junction nucleotides: 7. Generated by immunoSEQ multiplex PCR, the TCRdb table keeps only in-frame clones and is missing some. In the table there are approximately 70,000 clones, roughly 91% of which are singletons. This chain joins TRBV5-1 and TRBJ1-6; 7 bases are a match to TRBD1. Material for sequencing was T cells isolated from PBMCs. The TCR sequence derives from a human donor in good health. Some clones in this sample may be carry-over from other donors' samples. The DNA of the CDR3 is TGCGCCAGCAGCATCCGACAGGGAAGTAATTCACCCCTCCACTTT. It codes for CASSIRQGSNSPLHF.